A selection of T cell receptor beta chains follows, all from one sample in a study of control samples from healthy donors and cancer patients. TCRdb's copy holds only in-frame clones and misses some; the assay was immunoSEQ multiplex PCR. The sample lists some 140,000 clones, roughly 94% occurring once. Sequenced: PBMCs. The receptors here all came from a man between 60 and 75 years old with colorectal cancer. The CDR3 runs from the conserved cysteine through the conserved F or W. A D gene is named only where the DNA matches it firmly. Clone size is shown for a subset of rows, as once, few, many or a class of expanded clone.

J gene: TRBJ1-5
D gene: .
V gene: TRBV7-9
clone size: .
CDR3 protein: CASSLRGDNSNQPQHF
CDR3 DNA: TGTGCCAGCAGCTTAAGAGGGGATAATAGCAATCAGCCCCAGCATTTT

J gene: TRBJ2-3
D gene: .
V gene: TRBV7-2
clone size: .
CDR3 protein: CASSLAPGGSGTDTQYF
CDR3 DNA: TGTGCCAGCAGCTTAGCGCCCGGGGGTAGCGGCACAGATACGCAGTATTTT

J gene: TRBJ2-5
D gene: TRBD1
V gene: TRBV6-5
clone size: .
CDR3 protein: CASSRGTGGQTQYF
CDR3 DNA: TGTGCCAGCAGCCGAGGGACAGGGGGGCAGACCCAGTACTTC

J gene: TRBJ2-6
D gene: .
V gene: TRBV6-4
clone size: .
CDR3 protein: CASRLKGLSGANVLTF
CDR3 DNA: TGTGCCAGCAGGTTAAAGGGACTCTCTGGGGCCAACGTCCTGACTTTC

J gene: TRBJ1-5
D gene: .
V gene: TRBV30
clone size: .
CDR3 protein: CAWSPPSGSNQPQHF
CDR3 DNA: TGTGCCTGGAGTCCCCCCTCGGGTAGCAATCAGCCCCAGCATTTT

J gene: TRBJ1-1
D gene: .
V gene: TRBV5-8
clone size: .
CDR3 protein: CASSFTRGAATEAFF
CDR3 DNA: TGTGCCAGCAGCTTCACCAGGGGCGCGGCCACTGAAGCTTTCTTT

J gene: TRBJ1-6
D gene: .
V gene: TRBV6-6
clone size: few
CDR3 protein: CASSSLGGNSPLHF
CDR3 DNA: TGTGCCAGCAGTTCCTTGGGGGGTAATTCACCCCTCCACTTT

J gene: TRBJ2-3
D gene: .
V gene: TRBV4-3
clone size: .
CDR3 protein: CASSQGGGLSTDTQYF
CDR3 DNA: TGCGCCAGCAGCCAAGGGGGCGGCCTTAGCACAGATACGCAGTATTTT

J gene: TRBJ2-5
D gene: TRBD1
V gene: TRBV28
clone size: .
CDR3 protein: CASSARTGGSETQYF
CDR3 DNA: TGTGCCAGCAGTGCACGGACAGGGGGTTCGGAGACCCAGTACTTC

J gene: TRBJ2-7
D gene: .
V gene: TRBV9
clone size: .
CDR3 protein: CASSRWEVTYEQYF
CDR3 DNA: TGTGCCAGCAGTCGGTGGGAGGTTACCTACGAGCAGTACTTC

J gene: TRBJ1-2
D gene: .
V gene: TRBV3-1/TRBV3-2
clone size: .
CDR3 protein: CASSPTSGGYTF
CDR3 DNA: TGTGCCAGCAGCCCCACATCGGGAGGCTACACCTTC

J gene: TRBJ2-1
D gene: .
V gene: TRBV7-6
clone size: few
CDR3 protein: CASSPLGGSNNEQFF
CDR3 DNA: TGTGCCAGCAGCCCTCTTGGGGGGTCAAACAATGAGCAGTTCTTC

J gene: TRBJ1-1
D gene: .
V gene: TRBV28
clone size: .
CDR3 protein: CASTKVKTEAFF
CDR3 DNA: TGTGCCAGCACCAAAGTTAAGACTGAAGCTTTCTTT

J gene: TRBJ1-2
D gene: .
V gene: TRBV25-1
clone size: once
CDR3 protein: CASTPGGIFYGYTF
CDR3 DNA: TGTGCCAGCACCCCCGGGGGCATTTTCTATGGCTACACCTTC

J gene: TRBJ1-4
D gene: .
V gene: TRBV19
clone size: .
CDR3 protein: CASSPTGTNEKLFF
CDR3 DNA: TGTGCCAGTAGTCCGACGGGGACTAATGAAAAACTGTTTTTT

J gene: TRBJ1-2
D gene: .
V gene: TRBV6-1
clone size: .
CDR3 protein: CASSEEGDYRNYGYTF
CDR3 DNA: TGTGCCAGCAGTGAAGAAGGGGACTACCGTAACTATGGCTACACCTTC

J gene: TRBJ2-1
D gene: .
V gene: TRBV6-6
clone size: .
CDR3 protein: CASSPETGSVRSYNEQFF
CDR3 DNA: TGTGCCAGCAGTCCTGAGACAGGTTCAGTTCGTTCCTACAATGAGCAGTTCTTC

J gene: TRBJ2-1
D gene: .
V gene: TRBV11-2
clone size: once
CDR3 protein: CASSLEGPGLYNEQFF
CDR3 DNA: TGTGCCAGCAGCTTAGAAGGGCCAGGGCTTTACAATGAGCAGTTCTTC

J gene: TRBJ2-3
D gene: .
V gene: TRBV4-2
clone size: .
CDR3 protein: CASSQPGPGLPAADTQYF
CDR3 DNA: TGTGCCAGCAGCCAACCCGGACCGGGACTCCCGGCGGCAGATACGCAGTATTTT

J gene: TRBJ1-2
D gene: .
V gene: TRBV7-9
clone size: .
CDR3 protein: CASSRGADWGYTF
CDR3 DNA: TGTGCCAGCAGCCGGGGAGCGGATTGGGGCTACACCTTC

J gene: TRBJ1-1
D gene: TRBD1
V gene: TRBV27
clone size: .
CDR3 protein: CASSLGQGSNTEAFF
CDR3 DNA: TGTGCCAGCAGCCTGGGACAGGGATCGAACACTGAAGCTTTCTTT

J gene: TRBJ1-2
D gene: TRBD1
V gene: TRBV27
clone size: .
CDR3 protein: CASSSLRGQGIDGYTF
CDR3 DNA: TGTGCCAGCAGTTCATTACGGGGACAGGGAATCGATGGCTACACCTTC

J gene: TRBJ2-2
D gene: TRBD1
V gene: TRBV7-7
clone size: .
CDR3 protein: CASSLVGQGATGELFF
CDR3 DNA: TGTGCCAGCAGCTTAGTAGGACAGGGGGCGACCGGGGAGCTGTTTTTT

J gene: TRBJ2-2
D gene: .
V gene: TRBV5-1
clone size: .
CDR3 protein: CASSLTGGGQNTGELFF
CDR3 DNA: TGCGCCAGCAGCTTGACAGGGGGGGGGCAGAACACCGGGGAGCTGTTTTTT

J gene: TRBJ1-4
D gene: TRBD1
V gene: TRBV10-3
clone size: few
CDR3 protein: CAISPGTGGTEKLFF
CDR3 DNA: TGTGCCATCAGTCCCGGGACAGGGGGGACTGAAAAACTGTTTTTT

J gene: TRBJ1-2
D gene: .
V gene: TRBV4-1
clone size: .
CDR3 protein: CASSQFFGNTNYGYTF
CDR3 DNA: TGCGCCAGCAGCCAATTCTTCGGGAATACTAACTATGGCTACACCTTC

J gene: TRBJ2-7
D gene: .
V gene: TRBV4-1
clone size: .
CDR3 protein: CASSQLGGTRHEQYF
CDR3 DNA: TGCGCCAGCAGCCAGCTAGGGGGGACAAGACACGAGCAGTACTTC

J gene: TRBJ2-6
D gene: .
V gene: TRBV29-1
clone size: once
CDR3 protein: CGVSSGANVLTF
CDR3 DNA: TGCGGCGTTTCTTCTGGGGCCAACGTCCTGACTTTC